This TCR beta chain was documented in a study of radiation and T cells in renal cell carcinoma (dated by TCRdb to 2018 to 2020). Study-level background: The samples were drawn from a clinical trial, where primary renal cell carcinomas were treated with 15 Gy of stereotactic body radiation therapy and then removed by nephrectomy 4 weeks afterward. In the approximately 57 samples combined, 4 million to 5 million unique CDR3 nucleotide sequences were found, encoding about 2,700,000 unique CDR3 amino acid sequences. In total, 53 samples, comprising around 25 tumors and roughly 27 peripheral blood samples, were subjected to TCR beta sequencing.

Points on this clone: There is no known antigen for this receptor. No base quality values were provided; no much bigger clone lies one nucleotide off.

The CDR3 has 13 amino acids, counting the end cysteine and phenylalanine. Kept here is only the CDR3 DNA, which spans 39 bases and is read in frame from base 1. CDR1 LNHDA and CDR2 SQIVND were looked up in the germline V gene (reference sequence). Unmatched junction bases come to 3, with V trimmed by 2 bases and J by 6 bases. Broad study findings and their caveats: Tracking of blood repertoire dynamics stopped at four to five weeks after treatment, with no follow-up past that point. Because the trial had a single-armed design, the trial could not examine how radiation dose or scheduling affected the TCR repertoire. Because pretreatment tumor biopsies were not available, the baseline intratumoral presence of clonotypes could not be determined. An increase in top tumor clonotypes in blood was observed from baseline to 2 weeks post-radiation, followed by contraction by 4 weeks, which was taken to suggest transient expansion of tumor-resident clones.

The time point label here, explained by the study, means: baseline pretreatment blood. The intended sense of this specimen's treatment or condition label: 15 Gy SBRT to primary tumor, nephrectomy 4 weeks later. To follow tumor-enriched clonotypes, serial peripheral blood was collected from radiation-treated patients at baseline and at 2 weeks and 4 weeks after SBRT. Every patient had renal cell carcinoma of clear cell pathology. Genomic DNA for TCR sequencing was prepared using the QIAamp DNA Blood Mini Kit (Qiagen). The analyses included only samples that passed all quality control checks. Following the manufacturer's recommendations, the immunoSEQ kit was used to generate TCR beta libraries from genomic DNA. To prepare libraries, a first multiplex PCR with proprietary primers was run, followed by a second PCR that added unique barcodes, and a bead cleanup was done after each round. A kit-provided positive control reaction and a negative control reaction were included in every sample batch. The final libraries were assessed on an Agilent 4200 TapeStation D1000 ScreenTape, pooled by volume, and quantified by qPCR. An Illumina NextSeq500 fitted with a MidOutput 150-cycle cartridge performed the sequencing, running 156 Read1 cycles and 15 Index1 cycles with the kit's custom primers. The pooled library was loaded at approximately 0.98 pM with about 20% PhiX control spiked in. As for the original processing: Vendor-processed data were analyzed in R, with a clonotype defined as all T cells sharing the same CDR3 nucleotide sequence. In the clone abundance analyses, frequencies in each sample were normalized to that sample's 10,000 most abundant clones. Before analysis, public T cell clones were removed, and these numbered fewer than six per sample on average. Tumor-enriched and baseline blood-enriched clonotypes were defined by at least a 32-fold difference in abundance between compartments. A beta-binomial differential abundance model was used to identify clonotypes that expanded or contracted between blood time points. Tumor-blood repertoire similarity was measured with the Baroni-Urbani and Buser coefficient, and group comparisons used two-tailed Wilcoxon tests in R. TCRdb carries this immuneACCESS record with in-frame sequences only. Its versions omit some clonotypes, under half of them owing to an unresolved V gene in the studies checked, with the rest unexplained. The V and J calls and clone size are taken from that table; D and trimming were inferred from the DNA. Recorded for this sample are 150,000 or so clones; less than 90% of them occurred a single time. 4.1% of the sample belongs to the ten largest clones.

Specimen: blood, collected from a patient whose treatment included radiotherapy and nephrectomy. The rearrangement combines TRBV19 with TRBJ1-1; 7 bases in the junction line up with TRBD1. The receptor was derived from a woman in her seventies with renal cell carcinoma. Here the CDR3 is given as CASSIQGVAEAFF. DNA sequence: TGTGCCAGTAGTATACAGGGGGTCGCTGAAGCTTTCTTT.